A single TCR beta chain is shown here with its context. Its antigen is unidentified. The data are from a study of CD4 T cells in relation to SARS-CoV-2 and coronaviruses. Produced via immunoSEQ multiplex PCR; TCRdb's table is partial and in-frame only. The repertoire consists of about 19,000 clones, with 60% to 80% occurring once and the leading ten covering 15% to 19%. Looked up from germline, CDR1 is SGHRS and CDR2 is YFSETQ. V shed 1 base and J shed 4 bases, with 10 bases lying between them. This CDR3 contains 14 residues. Unexposed donor CD4+ T cells date from about 2011-2018, before the COVID-19 pandemic. The cells were cultured for over eight days before CD4+ T cells were isolated. Cells permitting, SARS-CoV-2 S/N and four cold-coronavirus spikes were tested on unexposed-donor CD4+ T cells.

This sequence originates from a human donor in good health. The gene calls are TRBV5-1 and TRBJ2-3, with TRBD1 as a possible D gene (5 bases). The sequencing sample was made of CD4+ T cells from PBMCs, cultured in vitro. The CDR3 here is CASSLPQGADTQYF. Here the CDR3 DNA reads TGCGCCAGCAGCTTGCCTCAGGGTGCAGATACGCAGTATTTT.